This T cell receptor (beta chain) stems from a study of T cells in Graves' hyperthyroidism and ophthalmopathy. Whole-study findings and limits: A 13 V-J model separated ophthalmopathy from stable hyperthyroidism.

The CDR3 consists of 14 residues. Germline values: CDR1 LGHNT, CDR2 FRNRAP. Trimming removed 7 bases at V and 4 bases at J, with 13 bases between. This clonotype was detected only a few times. As yet, its antigen is unknown. The CDR3 regions of TCR beta were amplified from RNA transcripts. First-round RT-PCR of the TCR CDR3 relied on the HTBI primer set. TCRdb re-called the multiplex PCR reads with MiXCR, one entry per CDR3 protein. The table includes about 610,000 distinct CDR3 sequences, about 14% detected once. The clonotype comes from a woman aged 40 to 50 with Graves' ophthalmopathy. The rearrangement uses TRBV12-5 and TRBJ2-2; D remains ambiguous. The sequenced material came from blood. The CDR3 protein is CASAPPSSTGELFF. CDR3 coding DNA: TGTGCTAGTGCCCCCCCGAGCAGCACCGGGGAGCTGTTTTTT.